This T cell receptor beta chain came from a study of shared clonotypes between healthy human individuals. Study results and caveats: Sequencing of the sorted subsets was shown by rarefaction to be incomplete despite large depth. It was the non-shared clonotypes that had lower generation probabilities than clonotypes shared by all four donors.

Sequencing was performed with immunoSEQ multiplex PCR; in TCRdb, only in-frame clones are kept and a portion is missing. Of about 1 million clones listed, around 74% are singletons. In the case of this clone: Its antigen remains unknown.

The CDR3 spans 15 residues. V dropped 7 bases and J dropped 1 base, with 15 bases sitting between them. Germline assignment: CDR1 MDHEN and CDR2 SYDVKM. The chain recombines TRBV28 with TRBJ2-3; possibly TRBD2 for D (6 bases). Sequences were obtained from memory CD4+ T cells sorted from blood. Subset: CD45RA-negative fraction. This TCR came from a young man in good health. The CDR3 loop is CASTDRRGGTDTQYF. CDR3 nucleotides: TGTGCCAGCACCGATCGGCGGGGAGGCACAGATACGCAGTATTTT.